These T cell receptor beta chains were read from a single sample in a study of identifying expanded T cells in peripheral blood. Data came from immunoSEQ multiplex PCR; TCRdb stores just in-frame clones and leaves some out. The data contain around 78,000 clones, about 83% of them singletons. Sequenced input: blood. These receptors all come from a person between 18 and 75 years old in good health. Both conserved end residues are part of each CDR3. D genes are given only for firm matches. Only part of the rows carry a size: once, few, many, or a class if the clone is expanded.

size: -; D: -; V: TRBV28; J: TRBJ2-7; CDR3: CASSARLEQYF
size: -; D: TRBD1; V: TRBV7-3; J: TRBJ2-1; CDR3: CASSLTGTGEGEQFF
size: -; D: TRBD2; V: TRBV5-5; J: TRBJ2-7; CDR3: CASSLYLAGAVEQYF
size: -; D: TRBD2; V: TRBV19; J: TRBJ2-1; CDR3: CASSIDRLAGYNEQFF
size: -; D: -; V: TRBV7-2; J: TRBJ1-5; CDR3: CASSLSLGDNQPQHF
size: -; D: TRBD2; V: TRBV7-2; J: TRBJ2-1; CDR3: CASSSTSGDYNEQFF
size: -; D: TRBD2; V: TRBV27; J: TRBJ2-1; CDR3: CASRPGLEDNEQFF
size: once; D: -; V: TRBV5-1; J: TRBJ2-1; CDR3: CASSLNDNEQFF
size: once; D: -; V: TRBV6-1; J: TRBJ1-5; CDR3: CASSRGATGDQPQHF
size: -; D: -; V: TRBV7-9; J: TRBJ1-2; CDR3: CASSLAEPVSYGYTF
size: -; D: TRBD2; V: TRBV7-2; J: TRBJ2-1; CDR3: CASSPFSGSSYNEQFF
size: -; D: TRBD1; V: TRBV7-7; J: TRBJ1-4; CDR3: CASSSDRGPEKLFF
size: once; D: -; V: TRBV7-8; J: TRBJ2-7; CDR3: CASSLGQEYEQYF
size: -; D: TRBD2; V: TRBV5-6; J: TRBJ2-1; CDR3: CASSFGRTSSYNEQFF
size: -; D: -; V: TRBV28; J: TRBJ1-1; CDR3: CASTSESLEAFF
size: -; D: -; V: TRBV19; J: TRBJ1-1; CDR3: CASSIRDTEAFF
size: -; D: TRBD2; V: TRBV6-5; J: TRBJ2-5; CDR3: CASSGSGASQETQYF
size: -; D: TRBD1; V: TRBV27; J: TRBJ1-5; CDR3: CATSQGTGPQHF
size: -; D: -; V: TRBV5-1; J: TRBJ2-2; CDR3: CASSPNGGRNTGELFF
size: -; D: TRBD2; V: TRBV19; J: TRBJ2-2; CDR3: CASNDRTRRGAGELFF
size: -; D: -; V: TRBV6-6; J: TRBJ2-5; CDR3: CASSYVFETQYF
size: -; D: TRBD1; V: TRBV19; J: TRBJ2-3; CDR3: CASSPLDRADTQYF
size: -; D: TRBD1; V: TRBV6-1; J: TRBJ2-7; CDR3: CASSSRDRAYEQYF
size: once; D: -; V: TRBV11-2; J: TRBJ2-5; CDR3: CASSLEGAETQYF
size: few; D: -; V: TRBV28; J: TRBJ2-2; CDR3: CASSFHGTPGELFF
size: -; D: -; V: TRBV2; J: TRBJ2-1; CDR3: CASSEELRRNEQFF
size: once; D: TRBD2; V: TRBV5-1; J: TRBJ2-2; CDR3: CASSLLTSQGAGELFF
size: -; D: -; V: TRBV18; J: TRBJ2-3; CDR3: CASSLPITLGGETDTQYF
size: -; D: TRBD2; V: TRBV4-1; J: TRBJ2-2; CDR3: CASSQDRLAGGFDTGELFF
size: -; D: TRBD2; V: TRBV27; J: TRBJ2-5; CDR3: CASSSGTSERLETQYF
size: -; D: -; V: TRBV5-1; J: TRBJ2-3; CDR3: CASSSKPSPDTQYF
size: -; D: -; V: TRBV28; J: TRBJ2-5; CDR3: CASSLFPNYQETQYF
size: -; D: -; V: TRBV10-3; J: TRBJ2-7; CDR3: CAISPRDTGTYEQYF
size: -; D: TRBD2; V: TRBV10-3; J: TRBJ2-1; CDR3: CAISGGLAGGNEQFF
size: -; D: -; V: TRBV28; J: TRBJ2-4; CDR3: CASRGLAKNIQYF
size: -; D: -; V: TRBV28; J: TRBJ2-1; CDR3: CATQTLRELQFF
size: once; D: -; V: TRBV19; J: TRBJ2-7; CDR3: CATGDSRSGSYEQYF
size: once; D: -; V: TRBV5-4; J: TRBJ2-1; CDR3: CASSLDSVAYNEQFF
size: once; D: -; V: TRBV4-3; J: TRBJ1-2; CDR3: CASSPDWAGKSYGYTF
size: once; D: TRBD1; V: TRBV18; J: TRBJ1-5; CDR3: CASSQGQGGNQPQHF
size: -; D: TRBD1; V: TRBV28; J: TRBJ2-7; CDR3: CASSLQGTGVEQYF
size: -; D: TRBD1; V: TRBV4-3; J: TRBJ1-2; CDR3: CASSQDHRGYGYTF
size: -; D: -; V: TRBV7-2; J: TRBJ1-4; CDR3: CASSLRGTTNEKLFF
size: -; D: -; V: TRBV2; J: TRBJ2-7; CDR3: CASSGHLALYEQYF
size: -; D: -; V: TRBV19; J: TRBJ1-2; CDR3: CASSPRGTSYTF
size: -; D: -; V: TRBV28; J: TRBJ2-5; CDR3: CASSSGTEETQYF
size: once; D: TRBD1; V: TRBV7-9; J: TRBJ2-6; CDR3: CASSLPGQPFSGANVLTF